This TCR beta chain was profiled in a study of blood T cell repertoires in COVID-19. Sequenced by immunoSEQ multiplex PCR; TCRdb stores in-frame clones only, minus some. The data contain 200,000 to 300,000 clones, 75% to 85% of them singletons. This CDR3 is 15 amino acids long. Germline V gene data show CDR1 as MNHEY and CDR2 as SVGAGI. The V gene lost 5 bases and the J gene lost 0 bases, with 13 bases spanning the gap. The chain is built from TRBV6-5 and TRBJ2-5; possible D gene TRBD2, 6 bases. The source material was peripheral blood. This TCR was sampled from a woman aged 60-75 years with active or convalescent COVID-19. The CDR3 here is CASSNGGTHQETQYF. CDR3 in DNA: TGTGCCAGCAGTAATGGAGGGACCCACCAAGAGACCCAGTACTTC.